The 30 T cell receptor beta chains in this list originate from one sample, sequenced in a study of blood T cell repertoires in COVID-19. Here immunoSEQ multiplex PCR was the method, and the copy in TCRdb shows in-frame clones only, minus some. Among roughly 300,000 clones listed, roughly 87% were seen once. Sequencing was performed on PBMCs or T cells enriched from blood (not recorded which). These TCRs come from a woman in her twenties or thirties who had recovered from COVID-19.

This clone appeared once. The chain has TRBV7-9 and TRBJ2-7; 9 nucleotides line up with TRBD1. Germline-derived CDR1 and CDR2 are SEHNR and FQNEAQ (reference sequence). The CDR3 totals 15 residues. The J segment lost 2 bases and the V segment lost 5 bases, leaving 7 bases of the junction unmatched. The DNA for the CDR3 is TGTGCCAGCAGCCGACCGGGACAGGGCCCCTACGAGCAGTACTTC. Protein sequence: CASSRPGQGPYEQYF. The whole variable domain, filled in from reference TRBV7-9 and TRBJ2-7, reads DTGVSQNPRHKITKRGQNVTFRCDPISEHNRLYWYRQTLGQGPEFLTYFQNEAQLEKSRLLSDRFSAERPKGSFSTLEIQRTEQGDSAMYLCASSRPGQGPYEQYFGPGTRLTVT.

The chain combines TRBV6-1 with TRBJ1-2, with TRBD1 matching over 9 bases. Germline V CDR1 and CDR2: MNHNS, SASEGT. Trimming removed 3 bases from V and 0 bases from J; junction bases left unmatched: 8. This CDR3 region has 17 residues. CDR3 protein: CASSEWTGALSNYGYTF. The CDR3 nucleotides read TGTGCCAGCAGTGAGTGGACAGGGGCCCTATCTAACTATGGCTACACCTTC.

The V gene is TRBV5-4, the J gene TRBJ1-2, with 7 bases that match TRBD1. The CDR3 runs to 13 residues. CDR1 SGHNT and CDR2 YYREEE come from the germline V gene (reference sequence). With V trimmed by 4 bases and J by 4 bases, 4 bases remained unmatched. CDR3 DNA: TGTGCCAGCAGCCCCACAGGGGCCTATGGCTACACCTTC. Translated, it gives CASSPTGAYGYTF.

The chain is built from TRBV6-1 and TRBJ2-2; 9 bases agree with TRBD1. CDR1 MNHNS and CDR2 SASEGT come from the germline V gene. The CDR3 is made up of 16 amino acids. V lost 4 bases and J lost 7; bases outside the gene matches: 10. CDR3 amino acids: CASSGGGTGLHGELFF. In DNA, the CDR3 is TGTGCCAGCAGTGGTGGCGGGACAGGGCTTCACGGGGAGCTGTTTTTT.

The chain carries TRBV6-5 and TRBJ2-5; 7 bases match TRBD1. CDR3 length equals 12 residues. Per germline, CDR1 MNHEY and CDR2 SVGAGI. Trimming cost V 8 bases and J 2 bases; bases outside gene matches: 2. The CDR3 nucleotides read TGTGCCAGCGGGGGACAGCAAGAGACCCAGTACTTC. Protein: CASGGQQETQYF.

J is TRBJ2-3 and V is TRBV6-4; D perhaps matches TRBD1 (6 bases). The germline V gene has CDR1 MRHNA and CDR2 SNTAGT. The CDR3 consists of 16 residues. Trimming took off 2 bases at V and 1 base at J, with 13 bases between the two ends. CDR3 in DNA: TGTGCCAGCAGTGACGTACAGGGCGAGGGCACAGATACGCAGTATTTT. This codes for CASSDVQGEGTDTQYF.

The V gene is TRBV7-9, the J gene TRBJ1-6; D uncertain. The CDR3 totals 14 residues. Deletions cut 0 bases from V and 7 bases from J, with 7 bases between. Germline lookup yields CDR1 SEHNR and CDR2 FQNEAQ (reference sequence). The CDR3 sequence: CASSLARRNSPLHF. DNA for the CDR3: TGTGCCAGCAGCTTAGCGCGTCGCAATTCACCCCTCCACTTT.

The chain is built from TRBV3-1 (or the pseudogene TRBV3-2) and TRBJ2-7, with a weak D call TRBD1 (5 bases). V was pared by 3 bases and J by 1 base, with 13 bases between. The CDR3 runs 15 residues. Germline V lookup: CDR1 LGHDT, CDR2 YNNKEL (reference sequence). CDR3 region: CASSQMPGLSYEQYF. The CDR3 DNA follows: TGTGCCAGCAGCCAGATGCCAGGGCTATCCTACGAGCAGTACTTC.

V and J are TRBV6-2 or TRBV6-3 and TRBJ1-5, with unresolved D. Germline CDR1 and CDR2: MNHEY and SVGEGT. The CDR3 loop spans 14 amino acids. V lost 5 bases, J lost 4 bases, and 12 bases lay in between. Here the CDR3 DNA reads TGTGCCAGCAGTCAAGCCCGGGGAAATCAGCCCCAGCATTTT. Translated, it gives CASSQARGNQPQHF.

This clone was counted a single time. The chain joins TRBV30 to TRBJ1-3; D not certain. This CDR3 is built from 14 residues. Germline V gives CDR1 GTSNPN, CDR2 SVGIG (reference sequence). The V and J ends lost 0 bases and 8 bases respectively, with 14 bases between them. The CDR3 DNA reads as TGTGCCTGGAGTGTGAGGAGGGTCGGGGACACCATATATTTT. Amino acid sequence: CAWSVRRVGDTIYF.

About this clone itself: Other DNA sequences in this sample translate to the same CDR3. The genes are TRBV9 and TRBJ1-1; D is undetermined. V was pared by 7 bases and J by 0 bases, with 10 bases between. Germline CDR1 is SGDLS and CDR2 is YYNGEE. The CDR3 runs to 13 residues. Written as DNA, the CDR3 is TGTGCCAGCTCCCCCTTAATGAACACTGAAGCTTTCTTT. Amino acids: CASSPLMNTEAFF.

V is TRBV5-6 and J is TRBJ1-1; no definite D call. There are 16 residues in the CDR3. Trimming left V 6 bases short and J 1 base short, with 19 bases between. Looked up from germline, CDR1 is SGHDT and CDR2 is YYEEEE. The CDR3 coding sequence is TGTGCCAGCACCCCCTCCGGGAGGAAGAGGAACACTGAAGCTTTCTTT. Its translation is CASTPSGRKRNTEAFF.

This clone was recorded a few times. In the same sample, other DNA sequences code for this CDR3. The chain is built from TRBV2 and TRBJ1-2; 7 positions agree with TRBD1. The CDR3 loop spans 13 amino acids. Losses at the gene ends were 6 bases for V and 4 bases for J; bases not matched to a gene: 5. In germline, CDR1 is SNHLY, CDR2 FYNNEI. In DNA form, the CDR3 reads TGTGCCAGCAGCGAGACAGGGTCCTATGGCTACACCTTC. Translating it yields CASSETGSYGYTF. Full variable domain (rest looked up from reference TRBV2 and TRBJ1-2): EPEVTQTPSHQVTQMGQEVILRCVPISNHLYFYWYRQILGQKVEFLVSFYNNEISEKSEIFDDQFSVERPDGSNFTLKIRSTKLEDSAMYFCASSETGSYGYTFGSGTRLTVV.

V is TRBV25-1 and J is TRBJ2-4; TRBD2 matches at 10 bases. V was clipped by 2 bases and J by 3 bases; unmatched bases: 7. Germline V gene data show CDR1 as MGHDK and CDR2 as SYGVNS. The CDR3 has 17 amino acids. The CDR3 spells CASSEKRGGLGKNIQYF. DNA of the CDR3: TGTGCCAGCAGTGAAAAGCGGGGGGGCCTCGGCAAAAACATTCAGTACTTC.

The chain couples TRBV10-3 to TRBJ2-2, with TRBD1 matching 7 bases. Germline-derived CDR1 and CDR2 are ENHRY and SYGVKD. With 3 bases clipped from V and 10 bases from J, the junction kept 8 bases outside the gene matches. This CDR3 region has 14 residues. For the CDR3, the DNA is TGTGCCATCAGTGACAGGACAGGAGCGGTGGAGCTGTTTTTT. Translated, it gives CAISDRTGAVELFF.

The rearrangement joins TRBV4-3 to TRBJ1-2; no firm D call. The V end was cut by 0 bases, the J end by 4 bases, with 30 bases between. Germline CDR1 LGHNA, CDR2 YSLEER. The CDR3 runs to 21 residues. For the CDR3, the DNA is TGCGCCAGCAGCCAAGAAGGAATGTTTGGGCAGCTGGGCATCCAAGGCTATGGCTACACCTTC. It codes for CASSQEGMFGQLGIQGYGYTF.

This chain connects TRBV5-1 to TRBJ1-1; TRBD1 agrees at 7 bases. J was trimmed by 1 base and V by 3 bases; bases with no gene match: 9. Germline V gene lookup returns CDR1 SGHRS and CDR2 YFSETQ. The CDR3 is 16 residues long. This CDR3 is CASSSPKDRSNTEAFF. In DNA form, the CDR3 reads TGCGCCAGCAGCTCCCCAAAGGACAGGTCGAACACTGAAGCTTTCTTT.

The chain employs TRBV25-1 and TRBJ1-1; no reliable D call. The CDR3 consists of 13 residues. Trimming cost V 2 bases and J 10 bases, with 14 bases left between them. Germline V gene lookup returns CDR1 MGHDK and CDR2 SYGVNS. The CDR3, as DNA: TGTGCCAGCAGTGAAAATGGAGGATCGGGAGCTTTCTTT. As protein: CASSENGGSGAFF.

The J gene is TRBJ2-3, the V gene TRBV5-8; a possible D gene is TRBD1 (6 bases). Germline CDR1 SGHTS, CDR2 YDEGEE. The CDR3 extends over 14 amino acids. V lost 4 bases, J lost 2 bases, and 11 bases lay in between. CDR3 coding DNA: TGTGCCAGCAGCCCGGGGACACACACAGATACGCAGTATTTT. This translates into CASSPGTHTDTQYF.

The V gene is TRBV5-1, the J gene TRBJ2-1, with TRBD2 as a possible D gene (5 bases). This CDR3 region has 14 residues. V was shortened by 0 bases and J by 5 bases, with 9 bases between the two germline ends. The germline V gene encodes CDR1 SGHRS and CDR2 YFSETQ. The CDR3 DNA reads TGCGCCAGCAGCTTGGCGGGGTTCGACAATGAGCAGTTCTTC. This codes for CASSLAGFDNEQFF.

The chain carries TRBV6-2 or TRBV6-3 and TRBJ1-1, with TRBD1 matching over 7 bases. Looked up from germline, CDR1 is MNHEY and CDR2 is SVGEGT. The CDR3 is 18 residues long. The V gene end was trimmed by 0 bases and the J gene end by 1 base; junction bases not matched to a gene: 11. CDR3 bases: TGTGCCAGCAGTTACTCGACCGGTGGGGGACAGAGGAACACTGAAGCTTTCTTT. This encodes CASSYSTGGGQRNTEAFF.

This chain uses TRBV11-2 with TRBJ1-1; a weak D match, TRBD1 (6 bases). The V gene's germline CDR1 is SGHAT and CDR2 FQNNGV. V was shortened by 3 bases and J by 4 bases, with 15 bases between the two germline ends. The CDR3 consists of 15 residues. DNA for the CDR3: TGTGCCAGCAGCTTGGGAGCGGGGGCGGTCACTGAAGCTTTCTTT. Its translation: CASSLGAGAVTEAFF.

The chain has TRBV10-3 and TRBJ2-1; 7 nucleotides match TRBD2. The V gene's germline CDR1 is ENHRY and CDR2 SYGVKD. The CDR3 covers 15 residues. V gave up 6 bases and J gave up 4 bases; unmatched junction bases: 9. The CDR3 bases are TGTGCCATCAGCGGGGGAGGGGTATTGTACAATGAGCAGTTCTTC. It encodes CAISGGGVLYNEQFF.

Note on this clone: In the same sample, other DNA sequences code for this CDR3. The CDR3: CAWSVRGYEQYF. CDR3 sequence (DNA): TGTGCCTGGAGTGTCAGGGGTTACGAGCAGTACTTC. J is TRBJ2-7 and V is TRBV30, with a tentative D call TRBD1 (6 bases). Trimming cost V 0 bases and J 4 bases, with 7 bases left between them. The CDR3 covers 12 residues. In germline, CDR1 is GTSNPN, CDR2 SVGIG (reference sequence).

As concerns this clone: The same CDR3 arises from other DNA sequences in this sample as well. The J gene is TRBJ1-1, the V gene TRBV5-4; 7 bases fit TRBD1. In germline, CDR1 is SGHNT, CDR2 YYREEE (reference sequence). Unmatched junction bases numbered 2, after V lost 2 bases and J lost 1 base. The CDR3 consists of 14 residues. The CDR3 bases are TGTGCCAGCAGCTTCGGGGACAGGAACACTGAAGCTTTCTTT. This sequence encodes CASSFGDRNTEAFF.

The chain employs TRBV11-1 and TRBJ2-2, with D unclear. CDR1 is SGHAT and CDR2 is FQDESV in the germline V gene (reference sequence). Trimming removed 4 bases from V and 7 bases from J, with 7 bases in between. The CDR3 sequence is 12 residues long. The CDR3 DNA reads as TGTGCCAGCAGCTCTAGAGGCGGGGAGCTGTTTTTT. Its protein product is CASSSRGGELFF. The full variable domain, with the rest looked up from reference TRBV11-1 and TRBJ2-2, is EAEVAQSPRYKITEKSQAVAFWCDPISGHATLYWYRQILGQGPELLVQFQDESVVDDSQLPKDRFSAERLKGVDSTLKIQPAELGDSAMYLCASSSRGGELFFGEGSRLTVL.

The chain links TRBV5-1 to TRBJ2-7, with 8 nucleotides matching TRBD1. The trim removed 1 base at V and 4 bases at J, leaving 13 bases unmatched. The CDR3 has 17 residues. Germline V CDR1 and CDR2: SGHRS, YFSETQ. The CDR3 DNA is TGCGCCAGCAGCTTGTTGGCAGGGGGCGTGTTCGGGTACGAGCAGTACTTC. This translates into CASSLLAGGVFGYEQYF.

This clone was detected once. The chain employs TRBV7-2 and TRBJ1-2, with D unresolved. CDR1 is SGHTA and CDR2 is FQGNSA in the germline V gene. The CDR3 runs to 12 residues. V lost 5 bases, J lost 4 bases, and 8 bases lay in between. This chain's CDR3 is CASSRSGYGYTF. Here the CDR3 DNA reads TGTGCCAGCAGCCGCTCGGGCTATGGCTACACCTTC.

The chain links TRBV11-2 to TRBJ1-2; 8 positions agree with TRBD1. Trimming took 5 bases from V and 8 from J; bases not matched to a gene: 13. The CDR3 covers 15 residues. Per the germline V gene, CDR1 is SGHAT and CDR2 is FQNNGV. The chain's CDR3 is CASSPRAGGLGGYTF. The CDR3 DNA follows: TGTGCCAGCAGCCCCCGGGCAGGGGGCTTAGGCGGCTACACCTTC.

The chain is built from TRBV7-9 and TRBJ1-3; no clear D. V dropped 1 base and J dropped 0 bases, with 10 bases sitting between them. This CDR3 has 16 residues. The germline gives CDR1 SEHNR, CDR2 FQNEAQ (reference sequence). The CDR3 spells CASSLVLANSGNTIYF. The CDR3 DNA follows: TGTGCCAGCAGCTTAGTGTTGGCCAACTCTGGAAACACCATATATTTT.